This TCR beta chain was profiled in a study of blood T cell repertoires in COVID-19. Across the whole study: Collection of acute and convalescent COVID-19 samples took place in the United States, Italy and Spain. Sample material is recorded as cDNA or gDNA derived from T cells, B-cell-depleted T cells, or PBMCs.

The CDR3 totals 16 residues. The germline V gene encodes CDR1 KGHDR and CDR2 SFDVKD. Trimming cost V 0 bases and J 5 bases, with 15 bases left between them. In the study's own analysis: Amplified reference gene primers provided the basis for estimating nucleated cell counts. This table comes from immunoSEQ multiplex PCR, and its TCRdb copy is limited to in-frame clones, with some not included. The DNA gave D and trimming, while V, J and clone size come from that table. This table has about 200,000 clones, 70% to 90% appearing once. Sequences were obtained from peripheral blood. This clonotype was obtained from a man in his fifties or sixties with acute or convalescent COVID-19. The chain carries TRBV24-1 and TRBJ2-5, with D possibly TRBD2 on 5 matching bases. The CDR3, as DNA: TGTGCCACCAGTGATTTGCAATCGGGATCCAGGGAGACCCAGTACTTC. This translates into CATSDLQSGSRETQYF.